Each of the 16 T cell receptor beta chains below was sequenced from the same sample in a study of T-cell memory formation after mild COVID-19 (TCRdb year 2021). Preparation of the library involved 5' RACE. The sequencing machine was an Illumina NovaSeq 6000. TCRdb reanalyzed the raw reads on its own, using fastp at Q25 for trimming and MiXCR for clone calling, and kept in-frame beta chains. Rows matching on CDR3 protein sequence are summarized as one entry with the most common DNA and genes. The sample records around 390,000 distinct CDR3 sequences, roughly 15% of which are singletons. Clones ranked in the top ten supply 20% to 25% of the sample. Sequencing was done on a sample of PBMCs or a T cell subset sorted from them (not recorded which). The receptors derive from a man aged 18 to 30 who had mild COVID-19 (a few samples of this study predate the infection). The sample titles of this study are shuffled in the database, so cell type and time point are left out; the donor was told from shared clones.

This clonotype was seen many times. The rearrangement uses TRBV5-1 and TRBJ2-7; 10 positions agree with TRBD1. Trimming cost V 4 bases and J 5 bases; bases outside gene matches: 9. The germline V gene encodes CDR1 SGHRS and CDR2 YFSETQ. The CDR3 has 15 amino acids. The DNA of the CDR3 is TGCGCCAGCAGCGGGGGACAGGGGATAAGTCACGAGCAGTACTTC. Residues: CASSGGQGISHEQYF.

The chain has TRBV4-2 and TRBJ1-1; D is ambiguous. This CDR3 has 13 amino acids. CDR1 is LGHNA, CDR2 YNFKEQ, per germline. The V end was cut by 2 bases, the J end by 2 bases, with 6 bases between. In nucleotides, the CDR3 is TGTGCCAGCAGCCAACAGGCTAACACTGAAGCTTTCTTT. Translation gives CASSQQANTEAFF.

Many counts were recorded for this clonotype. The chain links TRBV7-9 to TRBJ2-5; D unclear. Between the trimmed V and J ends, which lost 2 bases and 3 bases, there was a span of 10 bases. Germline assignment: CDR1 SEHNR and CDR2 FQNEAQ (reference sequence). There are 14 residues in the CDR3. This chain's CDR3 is CASSLLPQKETQYF. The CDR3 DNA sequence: TGTGCCAGCAGCTTACTGCCGCAAAAAGAGACCCAGTACTTC.

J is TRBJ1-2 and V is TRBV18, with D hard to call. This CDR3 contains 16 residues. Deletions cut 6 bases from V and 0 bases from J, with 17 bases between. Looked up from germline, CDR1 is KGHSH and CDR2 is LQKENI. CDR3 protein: CASSSYPRSSNYGYTF. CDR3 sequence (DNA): TGTGCCAGCTCCTCCTACCCCCGTAGTTCTAACTATGGCTACACCTTC.

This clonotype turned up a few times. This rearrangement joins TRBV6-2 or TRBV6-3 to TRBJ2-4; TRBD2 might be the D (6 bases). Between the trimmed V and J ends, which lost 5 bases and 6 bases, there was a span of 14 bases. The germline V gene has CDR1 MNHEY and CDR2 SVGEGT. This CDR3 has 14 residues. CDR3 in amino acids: CASSIGGTLNIQYF. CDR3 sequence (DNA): TGTGCCAGCAGTATCGGGGGTACCCTAAACATTCAGTACTTC.

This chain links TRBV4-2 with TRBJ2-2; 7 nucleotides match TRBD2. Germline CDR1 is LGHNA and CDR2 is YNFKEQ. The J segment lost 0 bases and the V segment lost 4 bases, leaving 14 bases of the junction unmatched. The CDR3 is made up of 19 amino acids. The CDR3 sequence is CASSPRASGEASNTGELFF. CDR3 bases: TGTGCCAGCAGCCCCCGGGCCAGCGGGGAAGCCTCGAACACCGGGGAGCTGTTTTTT.

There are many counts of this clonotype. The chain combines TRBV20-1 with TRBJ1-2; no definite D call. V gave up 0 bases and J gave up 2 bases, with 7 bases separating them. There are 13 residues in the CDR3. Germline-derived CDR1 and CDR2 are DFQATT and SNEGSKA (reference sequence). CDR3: CSARDATNYGYTF. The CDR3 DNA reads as TGCAGTGCTAGAGACGCCACCAACTATGGCTACACCTTC.

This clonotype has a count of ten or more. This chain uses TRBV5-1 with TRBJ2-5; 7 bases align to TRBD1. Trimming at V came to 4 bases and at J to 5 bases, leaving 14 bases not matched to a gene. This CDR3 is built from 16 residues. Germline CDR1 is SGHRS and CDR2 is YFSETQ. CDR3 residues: CASSLDRARGRETQYF. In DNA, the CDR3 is TGCGCCAGCAGCCTTGACAGGGCTAGGGGGCGCGAGACCCAGTACTTC.

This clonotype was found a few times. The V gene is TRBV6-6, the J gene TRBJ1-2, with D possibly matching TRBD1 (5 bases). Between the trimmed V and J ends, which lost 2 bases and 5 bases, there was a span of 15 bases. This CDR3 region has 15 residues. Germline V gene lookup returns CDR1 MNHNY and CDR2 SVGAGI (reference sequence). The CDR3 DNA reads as TGTGCCAGCAGTTACCTCCCCGGGGACCAATATGGCTACACCTTC. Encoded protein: CASSYLPGDQYGYTF.

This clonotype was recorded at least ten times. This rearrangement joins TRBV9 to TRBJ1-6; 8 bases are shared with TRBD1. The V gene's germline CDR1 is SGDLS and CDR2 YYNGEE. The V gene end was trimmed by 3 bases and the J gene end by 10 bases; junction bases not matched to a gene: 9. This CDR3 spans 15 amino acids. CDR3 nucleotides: TGTGCCAGCAGCGGCCGGGACAGGTTAAACTCACCCCTCCACTTT. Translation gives CASSGRDRLNSPLHF.

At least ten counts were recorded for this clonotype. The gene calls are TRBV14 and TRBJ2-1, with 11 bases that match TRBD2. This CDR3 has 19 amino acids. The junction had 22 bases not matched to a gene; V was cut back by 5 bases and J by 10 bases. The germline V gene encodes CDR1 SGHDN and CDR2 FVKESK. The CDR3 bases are TGTGCCAGCAGCTTATCCCCGGGACTAGCGGTCCCCCTCAATGTGGAGCAGTTCTTC. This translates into CASSLSPGLAVPLNVEQFF.

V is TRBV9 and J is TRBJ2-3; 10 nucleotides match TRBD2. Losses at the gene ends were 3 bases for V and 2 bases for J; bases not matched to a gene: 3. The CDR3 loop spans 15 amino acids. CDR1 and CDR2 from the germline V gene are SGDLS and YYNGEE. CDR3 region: CASSGSGGVTDTQYF. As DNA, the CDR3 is TGTGCCAGCAGCGGAAGCGGGGGGGTCACAGATACGCAGTATTTT.

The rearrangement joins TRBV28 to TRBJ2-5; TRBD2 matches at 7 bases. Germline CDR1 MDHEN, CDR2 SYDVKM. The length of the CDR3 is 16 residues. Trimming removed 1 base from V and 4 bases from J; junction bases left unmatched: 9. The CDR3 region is CASSLSTGGTPETQYF. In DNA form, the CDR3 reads TGTGCCAGCAGTTTATCGACGGGGGGTACCCCAGAGACCCAGTACTTC.

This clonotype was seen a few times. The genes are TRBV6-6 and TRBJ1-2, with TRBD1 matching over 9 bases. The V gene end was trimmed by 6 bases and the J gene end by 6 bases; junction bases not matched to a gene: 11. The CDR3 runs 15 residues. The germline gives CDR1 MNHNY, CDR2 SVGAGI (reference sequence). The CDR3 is CASSVHRDREDGYTF. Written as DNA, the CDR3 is TGTGCCAGCAGCGTTCACCGGGACAGGGAAGATGGCTACACCTTC.

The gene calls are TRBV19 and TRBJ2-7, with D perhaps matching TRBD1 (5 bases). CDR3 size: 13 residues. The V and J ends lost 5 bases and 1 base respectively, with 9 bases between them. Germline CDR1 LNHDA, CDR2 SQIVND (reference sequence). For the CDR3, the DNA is TGTGCCAGTAGTCCAGGGCATTCCTACGAGCAGTACTTC. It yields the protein CASSPGHSYEQYF.

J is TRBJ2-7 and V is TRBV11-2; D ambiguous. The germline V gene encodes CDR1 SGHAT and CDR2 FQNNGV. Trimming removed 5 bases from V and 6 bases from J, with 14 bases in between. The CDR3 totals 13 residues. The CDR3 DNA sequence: TGTGCCAGCAGCCCAGAGGCCAGATCCGAGCAGTACTTC. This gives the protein CASSPEARSEQYF.